Sequencing of this TCR beta chain was carried out in a study of T-cell reconstitution after alpha-beta-depleted transplantation in children. Findings of the study overall: It was newly produced T cells that mostly accounted for T-cell counts and diversity one year after transplant. The study reportedly traced alpha-beta T cells about two months after transplant to several hundred expanded graft clones. Recipient T cells and thymic progenitors that survived gave rise to the high TCRbeta diversity observed at day 60 in some patients.

Unique molecular identifiers were used in preparing the TCRbeta library. TCRdb reprocessed the PCR reads with MiXCR, giving one entry per CDR3 protein. Of a few hundred thousand distinct CDR3 sequences listed, over 25% were seen once; the top ten hold around a third. On this clonotype itself: No antigen is known for it.

Trimming took off 5 bases at V and 2 bases at J, with 10 bases between the two ends. This CDR3 has 13 residues. Germline CDR1 and CDR2: MDHEN and SYDVKM. V usage is TRBV28 and J usage is TRBJ2-7; a weak D match, TRBD1 (5 bases). The receptor was isolated from a boy under two years old with Wiskott-Aldrich syndrome, due to receive a stem cell transplant. Sequenced here: PBMCs, sampled before TCRalphabeta/CD19-depleted stem cell transplant. The CDR3 DNA reads TGTGCCAGCAGTCCTTCGACAGCCTACGAGCAGTACTTC. Its translation: CASSPSTAYEQYF.